Listed below are T cell receptor beta chains from one sample, sequenced in a study of blood T cell repertoires in COVID-19. Measured with immunoSEQ multiplex PCR; TCRdb has only the in-frame clones, and not every one. The sample shows 170,000 or so clones, about 88% of them seen only once. Sequenced material: peripheral blood. The receptors stem from a man in his forties with active or convalescent COVID-19. The CDR3 runs from the conserved cysteine through the conserved F or W. Fields, in order: D gene, V gene, clone size, J gene, CDR3 protein, CDR3 DNA. A D gene is named only where the DNA matches it firmly. Not every row has a clone size; where given, it reads once, few, many or a size class.

D: .
V: TRBV4-3
size: .
J: TRBJ2-5
CDR3: CASPPGRLKETQYF
DNA: TGCGCCAGCCCCCCAGGGCGCCTGAAAGAGACCCAGTACTTC

D: .
V: TRBV6-2/TRBV6-3
size: .
J: TRBJ1-1
CDR3: CASSMPTGMNTEAFF
DNA: TGTGCCAGCAGTATGCCTACAGGGATGAACACTGAAGCTTTCTTT

D: .
V: TRBV5-1
size: .
J: TRBJ1-1
CDR3: CASSNGGGREDTEAFF
DNA: TGCGCCAGCAGCAATGGCGGGGGGCGGGAGGACACTGAAGCTTTCTTT

D: .
V: TRBV7-2
size: .
J: TRBJ2-7
CDR3: CASSSPFYEQYF
DNA: TGTGCCAGCAGCTCCCCATTCTACGAGCAGTACTTC

D: .
V: TRBV5-1
size: once
J: TRBJ2-7
CDR3: CASSFSQGKPYEQYF
DNA: TGCGCCAGCAGCTTCTCGCAGGGAAAACCCTACGAGCAGTACTTC

D: .
V: TRBV4-3
size: .
J: TRBJ1-5
CDR3: CASSQDPGQPQHF
DNA: TGCGCCAGCAGCCAAGATCCGGGTCAGCCCCAGCATTTT

D: .
V: TRBV7-3
size: .
J: TRBJ1-6
CDR3: CASSLSAGTNSPLHF
DNA: TGTGCCAGCAGCTTATCTGCAGGGACAAATTCACCCCTCCACTTT

D: .
V: TRBV11-2
size: .
J: TRBJ2-7
CDR3: CASRSAGQTYEQYF
DNA: TGTGCCAGCAGATCCGCGGGACAGACCTACGAGCAGTACTTC

D: .
V: TRBV3-1/TRBV3-2
size: .
J: TRBJ1-3
CDR3: CASSQAARTSGNTIYF
DNA: TGTGCCAGCAGCCAAGCGGCCAGGACATCTGGAAACACCATATATTTT

D: .
V: TRBV24-1
size: few
J: TRBJ1-5
CDR3: CAIKDSQTSQPQHF
DNA: TGTGCCATAAAGGACAGCCAAACGAGCCAGCCCCAGCATTTT

D: .
V: TRBV19
size: .
J: TRBJ1-3
CDR3: CASSTPGNTIYF
DNA: TGTGCCAGTAGCACACCGGGAAACACCATATATTTT

D: TRBD1
V: TRBV19
size: .
J: TRBJ2-7
CDR3: CASSNGGTGIYEQYF
DNA: TGTGCCAGTAGTAATGGGGGGACAGGGATCTACGAGCAGTACTTC

D: .
V: TRBV6-4
size: .
J: TRBJ1-5
CDR3: CASPTTDVSQHF
DNA: TGTGCCAGCCCAACTACCGACGTGTCTCAGCATTTT

D: TRBD2
V: TRBV9
size: .
J: TRBJ2-3
CDR3: CASSVAGLASSTDTQYF
DNA: TGTGCCAGCAGCGTAGCCGGACTAGCGTCTAGCACAGATACGCAGTATTTT

D: TRBD2
V: TRBV6-5
size: .
J: TRBJ2-2
CDR3: CAAGSPSGGARELFF
DNA: TGTGCAGCAGGGTCGCCTAGCGGGGGGGCCCGGGAGCTGTTTTTT

D: .
V: TRBV6-6
size: .
J: TRBJ2-1
CDR3: CASTPGRDYNEQFF
DNA: TGTGCCAGCACACCGGGTCGCGATTACAATGAGCAGTTCTTC

D: .
V: TRBV27
size: few
J: TRBJ1-3
CDR3: CASSFTGTGNTIYF
DNA: TGTGCCAGCAGTTTTACAGGGACTGGAAACACCATATATTTT

D: TRBD1
V: TRBV30
size: .
J: TRBJ1-3
CDR3: CAWLDRAGNTIYF
DNA: TGTGCCTGGCTAGACAGGGCTGGAAACACCATATATTTT

D: .
V: TRBV7-2
size: .
J: TRBJ2-7
CDR3: CASSLSADSLYEQYF
DNA: TGTGCCAGCAGCTTATCTGCGGACAGTCTTTACGAGCAGTACTTC

D: TRBD1
V: TRBV10-3
size: few
J: TRBJ1-1
CDR3: CAITDYRGKAFF
DNA: TGTGCCATCACTGACTACAGGGGAAAAGCTTTCTTT

D: .
V: TRBV5-5
size: .
J: TRBJ2-7
CDR3: CASRNKGEQYF
DNA: TGTGCCAGCAGAAATAAGGGGGAGCAGTACTTC

D: .
V: TRBV5-1
size: few
J: TRBJ1-2
CDR3: CASSLELVYGYTF
DNA: TGCGCCAGCAGCTTGGAGCTCGTCTATGGCTACACCTTC

D: .
V: TRBV3-1/TRBV3-2
size: .
J: TRBJ1-1
CDR3: CASSQGEYYRDTEAFF
DNA: TGTGCCAGCAGCCAAGGCGAATACTACAGGGACACTGAAGCTTTCTTT

D: .
V: TRBV4-3
size: once
J: TRBJ1-6
CDR3: CASSQGERYNSPLHF
DNA: TGCGCCAGCAGCCAAGGGGAGAGGTATAATTCACCCCTCCACTTT

D: .
V: TRBV10-1
size: few
J: TRBJ2-2
CDR3: CASSHGGRGFAGELFF
DNA: TGCGCCAGCAGTCACGGGGGCAGGGGGTTTGCCGGGGAGCTGTTTTTT

D: TRBD1
V: TRBV29-1
size: .
J: TRBJ1-4
CDR3: CSGPTGSGEKLFF
DNA: TGCAGCGGCCCGACAGGGAGCGGGGAAAAACTGTTTTTT

D: TRBD1
V: TRBV7-6
size: .
J: TRBJ1-6
CDR3: CASRQRQGNNSPLHF
DNA: TGTGCCAGCAGGCAAAGACAGGGGAATAATTCACCCCTCCACTTT

D: .
V: TRBV28
size: few
J: TRBJ1-1
CDR3: CASSYPRGEAEAFF
DNA: TGTGCCAGCAGTTACCCCCGGGGGGAGGCTGAAGCTTTCTTT

D: TRBD1
V: TRBV9
size: .
J: TRBJ2-5
CDR3: CASSARQGEQETQYF
DNA: TGTGCCAGCAGCGCAAGACAGGGCGAGCAAGAGACCCAGTACTTC

D: TRBD1
V: TRBV29-1
size: .
J: TRBJ1-1
CDR3: CSVGTGFGTEAFF
DNA: TGCAGCGTCGGGACAGGGTTTGGCACTGAAGCTTTCTTT

D: .
V: TRBV7-9
size: .
J: TRBJ1-5
CDR3: CASSATGQNNQPQHF
DNA: TGTGCCAGCAGCGCTACCGGACAGAACAATCAGCCCCAGCATTTT

D: .
V: TRBV27
size: .
J: TRBJ1-6
CDR3: CASSRAGYSPLHF
DNA: TGTGCCAGCAGTCGCGCGGGGTATTCACCCCTCCACTTT

D: .
V: TRBV18
size: once
J: TRBJ2-3
CDR3: CASSPPGAALRDTQYF
DNA: TGTGCCAGCTCACCACCGGGGGCGGCTCTCCGAGATACGCAGTATTTT

D: .
V: TRBV28
size: .
J: TRBJ1-5
CDR3: CASSSHGGHQPQHF
DNA: TGTGCCAGCAGTTCCCATGGAGGTCATCAGCCCCAGCATTTT

D: .
V: TRBV6-4
size: .
J: TRBJ1-2
CDR3: CASSVSGTGLDGYTF
DNA: TGTGCCAGCAGTGTCTCCGGGACTGGCCTGGATGGCTACACCTTC